The 16 T cell receptor beta chains presented below share a single source sample, sequenced in a study of T-cell memory formation after mild COVID-19. TCRdb reanalysed the 5' RACE reads using MiXCR and keeps one entry per CDR3 protein. This sample yields fewer than 95,000 distinct CDR3 sequences, of which around 16% are seen a single time; around two fifths belongs to the top ten. Input material: PBMCs or a T cell subset sorted from them (not recorded which). These receptor sequences come from a young man who had mild COVID-19 (a few samples of this study predate the infection). Cell type and time point are not known.

In this sample, this clonotype turned up many times. One end of the junction is discordant with germline, which a read error may explain. This chain uses TRBV7-2 with TRBJ1-1; 8 positions agree with TRBD1. CDR1 and CDR2 (germline): SGHTA, FQGNSA. This CDR3 has 13 residues. CDR3 region: CASSLGVRTGRVF. The CDR3 DNA is TGTGCCAGCAGCTTAGGAGTCCGGACAGGGAGAGTCTTT.

This clonotype was detected only a few times. The chain joins TRBV6-2 or TRBV6-3 to TRBJ2-1, with D tentatively TRBD2 (6 bases). Germline CDR1 reads MNHEY; CDR2 reads SVGEGT. V lost 3 bases and J 7 bases, leaving 25 bases between the germline ends. This CDR3 has 18 residues. The CDR3 DNA reads as TGTGCCAGCAGTTATCCGGGACTCGGGGAATTGGCCTGGAATGAGCAGTTCTTC. The encoded protein is CASSYPGLGELAWNEQFF.

This clonotype showed up just a few times. This chain uses TRBV12-3 or TRBV12-4 with TRBJ2-7; 10 bases are a match to TRBD1. The V gene end was trimmed by 6 bases and the J gene end by 6 bases; junction bases not matched to a gene: 11. This CDR3 has 15 amino acids. In DNA, the CDR3 is TGTGCCAGCAGCTCGTACACCGGGACAGGGGTCGAGCAGTACTTC. It codes for CASSSYTGTGVEQYF.

In nucleotides, the CDR3 is TGTGCCAGCAGGGGGGACAGGGGGCCGACTAATGAAAAACTGTTTTTT. Residues: CASRGDRGPTNEKLFF. The chain has TRBV7-9 and TRBJ1-4; TRBD1 aligns across 12 bases. CDR1 and CDR2 from the germline V gene are SEHNR and FQNEAQ (reference sequence). The CDR3 has 16 residues. V trimming: 6 bases; J trimming: 2 bases; junction bases outside the gene matches: 4.

This clonotype was picked up a small number of times. The chain recombines TRBV4-1 with TRBJ2-5; D might be TRBD2 (8 bases). Trimming stripped 0 bases from V and 5 bases from J, with 19 bases between. Germline V gene sequence: CDR1 MGHRA, CDR2 YSYEKL. The CDR3 loop spans 17 amino acids. CDR3 in amino acids: CASSQEELSGGQETQYF. CDR3 coding DNA: TGCGCCAGCAGCCAAGAAGAGTTGAGCGGGGGACAGGAGACCCAGTACTTC.

Only a few counts were recorded for this clonotype. V usage is TRBV6-6 and J usage is TRBJ2-2, with D unresolved. In germline, CDR1 is MNHNY, CDR2 SVGAGI (reference sequence). The CDR3 extends over 15 amino acids. V gave up 0 bases and J gave up 3 bases, with 8 bases separating them. DNA for the CDR3: TGTGCCAGCAGTTACTCGTCCTGGCACACCGGGGAGCTGTTTTTT. Its translation: CASSYSSWHTGELFF.

This chain connects TRBV5-1 to TRBJ2-3; D remains unclear. CDR1 is SGHRS, CDR2 YFSETQ, per germline. Trimming stripped 0 bases from V and 0 bases from J, with 5 bases between. CDR3 size: 14 residues. CDR3 loop: CASSLAVSTDTQYF. CDR3 in DNA: TGCGCCAGCAGCTTGGCAGTCAGCACAGATACGCAGTATTTT.

This clonotype has only a few counts. The chain employs TRBV28 and TRBJ1-5, with 8 bases matching TRBD1. CDR3 size: 15 residues. The V gene end was trimmed by 8 bases and the J gene end by 5 bases; junction bases not matched to a gene: 11. Per the germline V gene, CDR1 is MDHEN and CDR2 is SYDVKM. The DNA for the CDR3 is TGTGCCAGCTCCTTGACCGGGACAGGCCATCAGCCCCAGCATTTT. This translates into CASSLTGTGHQPQHF.

This sequence joins TRBV7-9 and TRBJ2-7, with TRBD2 as a possible D gene (6 bases). The length of the CDR3 is 13 residues. With 2 bases removed from V and 1 base from J, the gap between germline ends came to 6 bases. Looked up from germline, CDR1 is SEHNR and CDR2 is FQNEAQ (reference sequence). The CDR3 DNA sequence: TGTGCCAGCAGCTTACGGGGGTCCTACGAGCAGTACGTC. This translates into CASSLRGSYEQYV.

This clonotype was picked up a small number of times. V and J are TRBV3-1 and TRBJ2-5; 8 positions match TRBD1. Germline loops: CDR1 LGHDT, CDR2 YNNKEL (reference sequence). Germline trimming cut 4 bases from V and 0 bases from J; bases unmatched to any gene: 4. The CDR3 is made up of 15 amino acids. For the CDR3, the DNA is TGTGCCAGCAGCCCCGGGACAGGAGACCAAGAGACCCAGTACTTC. It translates to CASSPGTGDQETQYF.

This rearrangement joins TRBV6-6 to TRBJ2-1; D ambiguous. Germline V lookup: CDR1 MNHNY, CDR2 SVGAGI (reference sequence). Trimming removed 0 bases at V and 6 bases at J, with 12 bases between. The CDR3 consists of 15 residues. CDR3 nucleotide sequence: TGTGCCAGCAGTTACTCTGGTCCGAGCCCCAATGAGCAGTTCTTC. As protein: CASSYSGPSPNEQFF.

The chain has TRBV7-6 and TRBJ2-1, with 10 bases aligning to TRBD2. The V segment lost 1 base and the J segment 8 bases; nucleotides outside the gene matches: 5. The germline V gene has CDR1 SGHVS and CDR2 FNYEAQ. The CDR3 is made up of 15 amino acids. The CDR3 sequence is CASSLETLAGDEQFF. CDR3 DNA: TGTGCCAGCAGCTTAGAAACCCTAGCGGGGGATGAGCAGTTCTTC.

This clonotype was detected only a few times. The CDR3 spells CSAGVFRYTDTQYF. Written as DNA, the CDR3 is TGCAGCGCTGGGGTATTCAGATACACAGATACGCAGTATTTT. V gene TRBV29-1 combines with J gene TRBJ2-3; the D is unclear. V lost 7 bases to trimming and J lost 2 bases, with 16 bases between them. Germline V gene data show CDR1 as SQVTM and CDR2 as ANQGSEA. This CDR3 is 14 amino acids long.

J is TRBJ1-5 and V is TRBV2; D is ambiguous. Germline lookup yields CDR1 SNHLY and CDR2 FYNNEI. With 2 bases removed from V and 7 bases from J, the gap between germline ends came to 12 bases. The length of the CDR3 is 14 residues. DNA of the CDR3: TGTGCCAGCAGTGAATGGTTGGGGTTACAGCCCCAGCATTTT. It is translated as CASSEWLGLQPQHF.

The CDR3 bases are TGTGCCAGCAGTTTTCGGGCTTACTACGAGCAGTACTTC. Its protein product is CASSFRAYYEQYF. The V and J genes are TRBV27 and TRBJ2-7; D is uncertain. The germline gives CDR1 MNHEY, CDR2 SMNVEV (reference sequence). CDR3 length: 13 amino acids. V was pared by 3 bases and J by 3 bases, with 9 bases between.

This clonotype was found a few times. The CDR3 coding sequence is TGTGCCAGCAGCCAAGATGGGGGCACTGAAGCTTTCTTT. Protein sequence: CASSQDGGTEAFF. The chain uses TRBV4-2 and TRBJ1-1; TRBD1 is a possible D gene (5 bases). The CDR3 is made up of 13 amino acids. V was trimmed by 0 bases and J by 4 bases, leaving 6 bases between them. Germline V lookup: CDR1 LGHNA, CDR2 YNFKEQ.